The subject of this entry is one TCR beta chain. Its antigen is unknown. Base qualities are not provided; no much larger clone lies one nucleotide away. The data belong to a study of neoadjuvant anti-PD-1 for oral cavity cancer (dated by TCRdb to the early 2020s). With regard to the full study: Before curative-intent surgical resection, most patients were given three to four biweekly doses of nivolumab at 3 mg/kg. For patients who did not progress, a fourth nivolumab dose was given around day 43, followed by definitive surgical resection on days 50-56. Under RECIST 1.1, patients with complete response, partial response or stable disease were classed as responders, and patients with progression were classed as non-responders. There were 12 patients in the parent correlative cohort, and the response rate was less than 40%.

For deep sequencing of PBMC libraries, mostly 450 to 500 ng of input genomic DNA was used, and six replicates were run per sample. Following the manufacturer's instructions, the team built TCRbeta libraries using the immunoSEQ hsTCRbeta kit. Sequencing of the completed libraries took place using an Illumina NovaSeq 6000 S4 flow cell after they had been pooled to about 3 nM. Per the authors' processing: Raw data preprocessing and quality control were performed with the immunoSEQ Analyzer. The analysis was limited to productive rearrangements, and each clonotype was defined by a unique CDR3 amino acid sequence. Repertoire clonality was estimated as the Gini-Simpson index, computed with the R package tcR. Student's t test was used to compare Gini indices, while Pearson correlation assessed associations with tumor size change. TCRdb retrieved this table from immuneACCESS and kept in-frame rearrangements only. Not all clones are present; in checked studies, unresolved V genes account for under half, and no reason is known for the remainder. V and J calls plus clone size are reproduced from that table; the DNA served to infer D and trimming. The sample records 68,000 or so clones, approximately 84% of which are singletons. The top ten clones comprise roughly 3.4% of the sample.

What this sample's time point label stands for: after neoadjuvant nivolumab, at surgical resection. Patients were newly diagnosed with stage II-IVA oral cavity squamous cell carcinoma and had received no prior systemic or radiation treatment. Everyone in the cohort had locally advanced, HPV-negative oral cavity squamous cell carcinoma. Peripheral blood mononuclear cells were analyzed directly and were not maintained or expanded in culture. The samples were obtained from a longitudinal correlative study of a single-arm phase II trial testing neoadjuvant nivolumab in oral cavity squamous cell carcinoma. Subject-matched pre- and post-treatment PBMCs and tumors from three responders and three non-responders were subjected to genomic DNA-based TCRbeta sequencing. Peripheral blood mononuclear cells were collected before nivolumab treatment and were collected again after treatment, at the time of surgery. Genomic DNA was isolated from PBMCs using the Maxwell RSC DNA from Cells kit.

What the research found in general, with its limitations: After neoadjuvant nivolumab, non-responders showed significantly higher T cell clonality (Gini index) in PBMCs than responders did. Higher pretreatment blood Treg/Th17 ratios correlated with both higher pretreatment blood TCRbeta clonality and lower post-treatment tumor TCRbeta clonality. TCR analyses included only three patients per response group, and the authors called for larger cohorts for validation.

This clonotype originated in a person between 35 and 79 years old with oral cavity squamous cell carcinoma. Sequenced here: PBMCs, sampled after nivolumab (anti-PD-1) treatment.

CDR3 loop: CSAFSFKETQYF. The DNA is TGCAGCGCCTTCAGCTTTAAAGAGACCCAGTACTTC. The rearrangement combines TRBV29-1 with TRBJ2-5; the D segment cannot be called with confidence. The CDR3 contains 12 residues, cysteine and phenylalanine counted. Kept here is only the CDR3 DNA, which spans 36 bases and is read in frame from base 1. V is cut by 7 bases and J by 3 bases, and the space between the germline ends is 12 bases. For CDR1 and CDR2, the germline V gene lists SQVTM and ANQGSEA.